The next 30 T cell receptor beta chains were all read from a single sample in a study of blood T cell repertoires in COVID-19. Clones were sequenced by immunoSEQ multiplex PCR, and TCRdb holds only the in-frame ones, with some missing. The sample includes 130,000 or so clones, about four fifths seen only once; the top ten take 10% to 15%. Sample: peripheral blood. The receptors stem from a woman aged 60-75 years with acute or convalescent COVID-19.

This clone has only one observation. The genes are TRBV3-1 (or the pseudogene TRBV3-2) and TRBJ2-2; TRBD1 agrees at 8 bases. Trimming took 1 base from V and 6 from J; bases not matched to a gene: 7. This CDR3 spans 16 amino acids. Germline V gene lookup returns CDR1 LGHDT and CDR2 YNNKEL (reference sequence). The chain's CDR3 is CASSQAYTGGSGELFF. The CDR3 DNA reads TGTGCCAGCAGCCAAGCTTATACAGGGGGGTCCGGGGAGCTGTTTTTT.

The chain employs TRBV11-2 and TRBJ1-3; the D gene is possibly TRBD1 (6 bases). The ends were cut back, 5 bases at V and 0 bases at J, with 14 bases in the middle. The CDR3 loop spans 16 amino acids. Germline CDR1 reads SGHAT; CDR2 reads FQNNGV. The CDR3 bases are TGTGCCAGCAGCCGTGATGGACAGCACTCTGGAAACACCATATATTTT. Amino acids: CASSRDGQHSGNTIYF.

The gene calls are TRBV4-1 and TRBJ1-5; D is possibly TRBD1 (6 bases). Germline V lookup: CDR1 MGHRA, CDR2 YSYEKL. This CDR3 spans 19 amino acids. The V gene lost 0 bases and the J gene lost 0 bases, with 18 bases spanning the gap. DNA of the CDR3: TGCGCCAGCAGCCAAGAGGACAGACCATCCGACCCTAGCAATCAGCCCCAGCATTTT. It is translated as CASSQEDRPSDPSNQPQHF.

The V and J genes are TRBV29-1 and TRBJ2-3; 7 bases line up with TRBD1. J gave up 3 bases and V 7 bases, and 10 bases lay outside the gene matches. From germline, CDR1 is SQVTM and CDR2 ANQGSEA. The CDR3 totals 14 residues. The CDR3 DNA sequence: TGCAGCGCCCCCGCAGGGGGTGGTACAGATACGCAGTATTTT. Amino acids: CSAPAGGGTDTQYF.

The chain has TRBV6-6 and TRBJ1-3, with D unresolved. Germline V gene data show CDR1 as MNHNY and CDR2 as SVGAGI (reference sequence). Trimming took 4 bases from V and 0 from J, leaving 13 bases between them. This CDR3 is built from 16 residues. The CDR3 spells CASSSLKASSGNTIYF. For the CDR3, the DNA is TGTGCCAGCAGTTCCCTTAAGGCTAGCTCTGGAAACACCATATATTTT.

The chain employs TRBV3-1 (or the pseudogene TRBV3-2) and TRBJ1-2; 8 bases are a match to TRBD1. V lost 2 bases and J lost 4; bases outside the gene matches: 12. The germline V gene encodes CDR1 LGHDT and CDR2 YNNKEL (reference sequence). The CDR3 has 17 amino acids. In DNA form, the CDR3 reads TGTGCCAGCAGCCAAAGGACAGGGACCAGTTTTACCTATGGCTACACCTTC. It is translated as CASSQRTGTSFTYGYTF.

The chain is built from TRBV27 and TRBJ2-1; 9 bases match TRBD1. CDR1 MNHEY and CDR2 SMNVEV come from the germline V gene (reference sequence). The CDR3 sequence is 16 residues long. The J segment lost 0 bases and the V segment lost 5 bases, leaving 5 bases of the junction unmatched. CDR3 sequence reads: CASSQQGALSYNEQFF. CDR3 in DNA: TGTGCCAGCAGTCAACAGGGGGCCCTCTCCTACAATGAGCAGTTCTTC.

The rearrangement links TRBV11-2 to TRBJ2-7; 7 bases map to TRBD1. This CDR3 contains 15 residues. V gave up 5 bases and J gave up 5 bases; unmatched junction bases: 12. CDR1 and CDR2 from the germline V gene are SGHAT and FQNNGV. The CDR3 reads CASSPAFGQVNEQYF. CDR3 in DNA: TGTGCCAGCAGCCCCGCGTTCGGACAGGTAAACGAGCAGTACTTC. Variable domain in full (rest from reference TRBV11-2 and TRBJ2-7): EAGVAQSPRYKIIEKRQSVAFWCNPISGHATLYWYQQILGQGPKLLIQFQNNGVVDDSQLPKDRFSAERLKGVDSTLKIQPAKLEDSAVYLCASSPAFGQVNEQYFGPGTRLTVT.

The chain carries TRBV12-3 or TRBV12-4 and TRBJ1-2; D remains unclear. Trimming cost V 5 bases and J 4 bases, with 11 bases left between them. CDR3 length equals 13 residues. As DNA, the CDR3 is TGTGCCAGCAGTCTTCTCAGTCTCTATGGCTACACCTTC. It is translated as CASSLLSLYGYTF.

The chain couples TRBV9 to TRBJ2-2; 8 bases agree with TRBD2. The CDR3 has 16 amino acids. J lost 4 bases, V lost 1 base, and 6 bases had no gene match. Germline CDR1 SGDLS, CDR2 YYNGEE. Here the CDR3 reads CASSVRAGGPTGELFF. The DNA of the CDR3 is TGTGCCAGCAGCGTAAGGGCGGGGGGCCCCACCGGGGAGCTGTTTTTT.

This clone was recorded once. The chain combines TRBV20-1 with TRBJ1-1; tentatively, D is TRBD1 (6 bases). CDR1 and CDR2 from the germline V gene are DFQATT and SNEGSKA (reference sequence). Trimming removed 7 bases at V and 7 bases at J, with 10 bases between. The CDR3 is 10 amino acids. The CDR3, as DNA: TGCAGTGTGGTCAGGGGTGAAGCTTTCTTT. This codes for CSVVRGEAFF.

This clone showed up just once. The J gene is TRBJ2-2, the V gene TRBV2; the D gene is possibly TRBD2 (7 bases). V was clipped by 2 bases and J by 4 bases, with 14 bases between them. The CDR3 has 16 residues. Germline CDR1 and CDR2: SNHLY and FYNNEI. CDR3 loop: CASSESGGGGTGELFF. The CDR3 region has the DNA TGTGCCAGCAGTGAAAGTGGGGGCGGGGGCACCGGGGAGCTGTTTTTT.

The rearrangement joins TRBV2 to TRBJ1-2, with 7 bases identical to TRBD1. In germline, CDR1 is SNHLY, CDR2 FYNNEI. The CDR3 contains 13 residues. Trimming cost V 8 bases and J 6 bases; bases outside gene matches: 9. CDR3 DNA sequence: TGTGCCAGCGACCCTGCAGGGGGGAATGGCTACACCTTC. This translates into CASDPAGGNGYTF.

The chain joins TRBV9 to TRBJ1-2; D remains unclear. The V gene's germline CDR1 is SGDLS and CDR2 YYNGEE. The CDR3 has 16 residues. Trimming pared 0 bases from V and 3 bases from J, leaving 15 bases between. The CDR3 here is CASSVGGSGFDYGYTF. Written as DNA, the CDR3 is TGTGCCAGCAGCGTAGGGGGATCGGGGTTTGACTATGGCTACACCTTC.

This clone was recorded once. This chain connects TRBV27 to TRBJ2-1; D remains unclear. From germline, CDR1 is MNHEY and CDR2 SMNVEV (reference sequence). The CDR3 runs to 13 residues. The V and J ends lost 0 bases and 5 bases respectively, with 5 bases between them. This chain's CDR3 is CASSLSRNNEQFF. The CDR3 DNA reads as TGTGCCAGCAGTTTATCCAGAAACAATGAGCAGTTCTTC.

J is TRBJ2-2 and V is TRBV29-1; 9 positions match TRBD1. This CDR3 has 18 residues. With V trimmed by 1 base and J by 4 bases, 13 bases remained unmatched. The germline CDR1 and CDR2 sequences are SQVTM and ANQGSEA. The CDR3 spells CSVEGGTGDRAVTGELFF. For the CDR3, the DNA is TGCAGCGTTGAAGGCGGGACGGGGGACAGGGCGGTCACCGGGGAGCTGTTTTTT.

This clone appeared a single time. In DNA, the CDR3 is TGTGCCAGCAGTCTCCTAGTTTGGACTGAAGCTTTCTTT. Translating it yields CASSLLVWTEAFF. This sequence joins TRBV27 and TRBJ1-1, with D unresolved. V was trimmed by 5 bases and J by 5 bases, leaving 12 bases between them. CDR3 length equals 13 residues. In germline, CDR1 is MNHEY, CDR2 SMNVEV (reference sequence).

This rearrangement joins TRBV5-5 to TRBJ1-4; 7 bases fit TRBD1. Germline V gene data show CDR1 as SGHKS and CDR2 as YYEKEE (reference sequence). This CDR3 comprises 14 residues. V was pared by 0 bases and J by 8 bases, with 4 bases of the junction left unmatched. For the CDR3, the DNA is TGTGCCAGCAGCTTGGAAGGGGGCTACGAAAAACTGTTTTTT. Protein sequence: CASSLEGGYEKLFF.

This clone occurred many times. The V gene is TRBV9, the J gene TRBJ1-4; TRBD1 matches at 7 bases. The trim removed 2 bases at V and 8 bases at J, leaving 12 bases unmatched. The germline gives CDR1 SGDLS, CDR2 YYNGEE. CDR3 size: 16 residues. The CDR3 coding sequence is TGTGCCAGCAGCGTCTCAGGCGTCAGGGGGGACGAAAAACTGTTTTTT. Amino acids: CASSVSGVRGDEKLFF.

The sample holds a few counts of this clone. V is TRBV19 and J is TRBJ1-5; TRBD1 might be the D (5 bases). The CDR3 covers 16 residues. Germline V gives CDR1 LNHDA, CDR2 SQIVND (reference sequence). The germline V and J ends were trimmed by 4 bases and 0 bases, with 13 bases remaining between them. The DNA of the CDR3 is TGTGCCAGTAGTACACCAGACAGATATAGCAATCAGCCCCAGCATTTT. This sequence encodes CASSTPDRYSNQPQHF.

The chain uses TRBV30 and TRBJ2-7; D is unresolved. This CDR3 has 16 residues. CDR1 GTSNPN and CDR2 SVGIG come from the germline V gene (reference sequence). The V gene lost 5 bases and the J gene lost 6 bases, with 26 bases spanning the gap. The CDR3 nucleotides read TGTGCCTGGGCGCCCCCTCGGAAGAGGAGCCCCCTCGAGCAGTACTTC. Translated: CAWAPPRKRSPLEQYF. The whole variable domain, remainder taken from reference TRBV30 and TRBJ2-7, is SQTIHQWPATLVQPVGSPLSLECTVEGTSNPNLYWYRQAAGRGLQLLFYSVGIGQISSEVPQNLSASRPQDRQFILSSKKLLLSDSGFYLCAWAPPRKRSPLEQYFGPGTRLTVT.

CDR3 coding DNA: TGTGCCAGCAGGCCACCCACCGGGACAATAAGTTTTTTCGGTATGAACACTGAAGCTTTCTTT. Translating it yields CASRPPTGTISFFGMNTEAFF. The chain is built from TRBV28 and TRBJ1-1, with D possibly TRBD1 on 6 matching bases. CDR3 length: 21 residues. From germline, CDR1 is MDHEN and CDR2 SYDVKM. Trimming left V 6 bases short and J 0 bases short, with 32 bases between. Full variable domain (missing parts from reference TRBV28 and TRBJ1-1): DVKVTQSSRYLVKRTGEKVFLECVQDMDHENMFWYRQDPGLGLRLIYFSYDVKMKEKGDIPEGYSVSREKKERFSLILESASTNQTSMYLCASRPPTGTISFFGMNTEAFFGQGTRLTVV.

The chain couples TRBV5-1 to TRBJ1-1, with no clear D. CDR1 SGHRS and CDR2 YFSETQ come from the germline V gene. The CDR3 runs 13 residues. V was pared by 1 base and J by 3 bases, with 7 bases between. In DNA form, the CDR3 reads TGCGCCAGCAGCTTGCATCAGGACACTGAAGCTTTCTTT. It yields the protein CASSLHQDTEAFF. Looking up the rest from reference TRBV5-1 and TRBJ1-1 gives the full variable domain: KAGVTQTPRYLIKTRGQQVTLSCSPISGHRSVSWYQQTPGQGLQFLFEYFSETQRNKGNFPGRFSGRQFSNSRSEMNVSTLELGDSALYLCASSLHQDTEAFFGQGTRLTVV.

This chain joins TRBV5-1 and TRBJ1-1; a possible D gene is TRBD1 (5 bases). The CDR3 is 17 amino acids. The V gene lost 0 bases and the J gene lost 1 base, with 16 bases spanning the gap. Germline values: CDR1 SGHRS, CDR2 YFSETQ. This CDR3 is CASSLAGSGGPNTEAFF. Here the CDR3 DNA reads TGCGCCAGCAGCTTGGCCGGATCCGGGGGACCGAACACTGAAGCTTTCTTT.

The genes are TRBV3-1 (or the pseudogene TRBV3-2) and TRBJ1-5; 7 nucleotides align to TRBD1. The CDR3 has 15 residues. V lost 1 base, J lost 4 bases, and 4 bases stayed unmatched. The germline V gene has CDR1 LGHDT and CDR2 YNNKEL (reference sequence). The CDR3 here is CASSQGDRENQPQHF. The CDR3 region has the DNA TGTGCCAGCAGCCAAGGCGACAGGGAAAATCAGCCCCAGCATTTT.

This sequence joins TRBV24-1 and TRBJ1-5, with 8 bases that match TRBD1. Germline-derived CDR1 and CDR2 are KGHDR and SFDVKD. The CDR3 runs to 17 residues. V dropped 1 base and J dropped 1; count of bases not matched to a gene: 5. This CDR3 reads CATSDFQGANSNQPQHF. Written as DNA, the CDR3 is TGTGCCACCAGTGATTTTCAGGGGGCAAACAGCAATCAGCCCCAGCATTTT.

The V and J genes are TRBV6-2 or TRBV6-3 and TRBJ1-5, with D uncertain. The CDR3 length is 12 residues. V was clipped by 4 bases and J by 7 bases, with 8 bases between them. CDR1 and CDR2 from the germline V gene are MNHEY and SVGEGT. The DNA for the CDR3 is TGTGCCAGCAGTTCCACAGACCAGCCCCAGCATTTT. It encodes CASSSTDQPQHF.

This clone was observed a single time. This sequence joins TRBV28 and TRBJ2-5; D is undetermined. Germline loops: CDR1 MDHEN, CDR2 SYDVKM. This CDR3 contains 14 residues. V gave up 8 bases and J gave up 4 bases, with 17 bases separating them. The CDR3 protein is CASYPGGRGETQYF. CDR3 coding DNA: TGTGCCAGCTATCCTGGCGGCAGAGGAGAGACCCAGTACTTC.

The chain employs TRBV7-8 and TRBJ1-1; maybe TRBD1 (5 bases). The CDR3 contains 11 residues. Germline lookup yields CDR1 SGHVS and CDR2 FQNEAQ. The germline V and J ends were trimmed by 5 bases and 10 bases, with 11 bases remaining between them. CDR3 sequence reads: CASSQGEAAFF. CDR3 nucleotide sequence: TGTGCCAGCAGCCAAGGGGAGGCAGCTTTCTTT.

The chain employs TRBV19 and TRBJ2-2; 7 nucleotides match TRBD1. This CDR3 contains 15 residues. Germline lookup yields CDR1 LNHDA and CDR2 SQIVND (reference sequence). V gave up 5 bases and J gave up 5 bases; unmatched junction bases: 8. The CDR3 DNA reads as TGTGCCAGTAGTCCCCCGGGACAGCGGACCGGGGAGCTGTTTTTT. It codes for CASSPPGQRTGELFF. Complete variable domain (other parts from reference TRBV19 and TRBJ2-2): DGGITQSPKYLFRKEGQNVTLSCEQNLNHDAMYWYRQDPGQGLRLIYYSQIVNDFQKGDIAEGYSVSREKKESFPLTVTSAQKNPTAFYLCASSPPGQRTGELFFGEGSRLTVL.